This entry features one T cell receptor (beta chain) sequence. The antigen is undetermined. The quantity of total RNA per TCR library was 3500 ng. Generation of cDNA took place in eight separate reactions per sample. Using the 5' RACE reads, TCRdb records one entry per CDR3 protein without DNA. The sample table sets out about 160,000 distinct CDR3 sequences. The entry originates in a study of monozygotic twins with inflammatory bowel disease. Study-wide findings and caveats: Some repertoire variability may stem from patients' differing immunosuppressive treatments.

Specimen: blood. This TCR was sampled from a human donor with ulcerative colitis or Crohn's disease, or a healthy co-twin of an affected twin (not recorded which).

CDR3 in amino acids: CASTKLTRLAGGTDTQYF. The chain carries TRBV5-6 and TRBJ2-3; TCRdb names TRBD2, which stays unverified in the absence of DNA. The germline V gene has CDR1 SGHDT and CDR2 YYEEEE. The CDR3 contains 18 residues.